This record covers a single TCR beta chain. The antigen is not known. TCRdb's copy holds only in-frame clones and misses some; the assay was immunoSEQ multiplex PCR. The sample includes roughly 100,000 clones, about 93% seen only once; the top ten take 0.32%. The sample belongs to a study of siplizumab effects on memory and regulatory T cells. Study outcomes and limitations: With siplizumab, cumulative frequency of CD4+ memory-derived alloreactive sequences dropped significantly.

The TCR was taken from a human donor in good health. What was sequenced was CD4+ T cells sorted from blood.

The CDR3 region has the DNA TGTGCCAGCAGCTCAACGGGACAGGGGGCCCCCGGGGAGCTGTTTTTT. Translated, it gives CASSSTGQGAPGELFF. The chain has TRBV7-3 and TRBJ2-2; 12 bases align to TRBD1. The V and J ends lost 4 bases and 6 bases, in that order; junction bases with no gene match: 6. From germline, CDR1 is SGHTA and CDR2 FQGTGA. The CDR3 contains 16 residues. The variable domain in full, completed from reference TRBV7-3 and TRBJ2-2, reads GAGVSQTPSNKVTEKGKYVELRCDPISGHTALYWYRQSLGQGPEFLIYFQGTGAADDSGLPNDRFFAVRPEGSVSTLKIQRTERGDSAVYLCASSSTGQGAPGELFFGEGSRLTVL.